Described below is a single TCR beta chain sequence and its context. Its antigen has not been determined. No base-level quality is on record; no much larger clone is a single base apart. This record comes from a study of cytomegalovirus exposure and HLA in healthy donors (TCRdb year 2017). Context from the whole study: In an earlier analysis of 587 of the donors, less than 350 Gb of sequence data and just under 120 million unique TCR beta sequences from about 190 million T cells were reported. The study aimed to test whether cataloging public T cell receptors could reveal signatures of past pathogen exposure. Four to six DR-DQ haplotypes were handled as single units for association and clustering, since linkage in the cohort was strong. In a later analysis, previously published TCR beta repertoires from several hundred donors were re-analyzed and high-resolution HLA genotyping was added so that TCR occurrence patterns could be studied. Donor age, sex, ethnicity and CMV serostatus were compiled together with the repertoire data. Rather than drawing on any new phenotypic data, the later analysis identified candidate immune exposures from TCR beta sequences and the way those sequences occurred across donors. Both class I and class II loci were covered by HLA typing, at four-digit resolution. The study profiled the T cell repertoires of 550 to 700 subjects by immunosequencing and related them to cytomegalovirus serostatus. Among 398 genotyped donors of the cohort, an average of approximately 240,000 unique TCR beta nucleotide sequences was sequenced per donor, of which approximately 19% were non-productive. An early release covering 550 to 700 HLA-typed donors comprised roughly 300 gigabases of sequencing data and 85 million or so unique TCR sequences. The number of donors typed differed by locus, with about 629-640 for A, B, C, DRB1 and DQB1, roughly 520 for DQA1, under 610 for DPA1, and under 490 for DPB1. Along with the roughly 710-subject first cohort, a separate validation cohort of roughly 110 different subjects was used. In an earlier analysis of a few hundred of the donors, high-throughput TCR beta sequencing was used to judge whether each TCR beta V gene segment behaved as functional or pseudogenic. To predict cytomegalovirus infection status, the study combined high-throughput TCR immunosequencing, statistical association of individual TCRs with disease status, and machine learning. The genetic ancestry cluster associated with self-reported Caucasian donors included 80% to 90% of the roughly 400 genotyped donors. Every discovery cohort repertoire had been produced on one sequencing platform. A later genetic analysis used genome-wide SNP genotypes for 398 of the 666 donors, treating that subset as a discovery cohort.

The CDR3, from cysteine to phenylalanine, totals 15 residues. The read is trimmed to its CDR3 DNA, 45 bases read in frame from base 1. V trim: 0 bases; J trim: 1 base; unmatched bases: 1. The germline V gene provides CDR1 SGHRS and CDR2 YFSETQ. In total, 600 or so healthy bone marrow donors made up the cohort. Cohort members were all nominally healthy when sampled, although unrecorded immune exposures were likely present. The donor was CMV seropositive and belonged to the group of 250 to 300 seropositive cohort members. A peripheral blood sample was provided by each donor, and peripheral blood mononuclear cells were used for TCR beta sequencing. Genomic DNA was extracted from the blood cell samples with the Qiagen DNeasy Blood Extraction Kit. What the work shows at the level of the full study, not this receptor alone: A later genetic analysis associated a missense DCLRE1C variant with V-gene and J-gene trimming of TCR beta chains, and an independent cohort replicated the association. A further reported finding was that TCR beta sequences accurately predicted the HLA-A and HLA-B alleles for most subjects in the first cohort. Because counts were too low, seventeen rarely observed V segments, including chromosome 9 orphons, were left out of the earlier analysis of 500 to 650 of the donors. Sequencing depth was assumed to be roughly uniform across donors in the presence/absence analyses, though that assumption may not hold. A total of 164 TCR beta chains were listed by the study as associated with cytomegalovirus. Because the 87-base-pair reads could not distinguish some IMGT-functional V segments, including TRBV6-2 and TRBV6-3, those segments were excluded. According to a later analysis, TCR association rates differed among HLA loci, with DRB1 alleles showing the most associated TCRs and HLA-C alleles showing the fewest. A cluster of highly shared sequence variants was judged likely to represent a technical artifact of the sequencing pipeline. Immune exposure information for the cohort was limited to CMV serostatus. Linkage disequilibrium might explain the correlated functional status among segregating V segments, but an unknown experimental factor could not be ruled out. Several of the top co-occurrence clusters appeared to be linked to parvovirus B19, influenza, CMV and Epstein-Barr virus, according to a later analysis. Compared with the approximately 670-donor mean, donors in an Asian-associated ancestry cluster had fewer N-insertions in productive TCRs, according to a later genetic analysis. Three of the identified cytomegalovirus-associated TCR beta chains were confirmed in vitro to be specific for cytomegalovirus antigens. Assigning TCR associations to individual alleles was difficult when HLA alleles, especially DR and DQ, strongly co-occurred. Specific HLA alleles were associated with roughly 16,000 TCR beta sequences at a false discovery rate of 0.05 in a later analysis. The cohort was sequenced for TCR beta chains only, and without alpha or paired-chain data the features that could be detected were limited. Most TCR sequences were observed very rarely across donors, whereas some public TCRs were present in many individuals. A later analysis found that most CMV-associated TCR beta chains appeared HLA-restricted, with HLA associations seemingly driven largely by CMV exposure. In a later analysis, HLA-associated TCR beta chains were found to be more clonally expanded and to have lower generation probabilities than equally common non-associated chains. Because HLA typing was missing for some donors at each locus, association tests included only the typed subset. Broadly in line with IMGT annotations, most TCR beta V segments showed up in productive rearrangements about 87% or about 30% of the time in an earlier analysis of approximately 640 of the donors. In both the original and validation cohorts, the classifier was reported to diagnose cytomegalovirus status with high specificity and sensitivity. According to the authors, the approach could potentially be generalized to other disease states and immunological phenotypes.

The library was made by the immunoSEQ multiplex PCR assay. For the multiplex PCR, a mixture combining 60 forward primers for TCR Vbeta segments and 13 reverse primers for TCR Jbeta segments was used. A multiplex PCR assay on genomic DNA amplified the CDR3 region of rearranged TCR beta genes. The amplified TCR beta libraries were sequenced on the Illumina HiSeq System as 87-base-pair reads. The authors processed their data as follows. Across the 500 to 700 repertoires, a later analysis counted 78 million or so unique TCR beta chains, roughly 11 million of which were shared by at least two donors. A nearest-neighbor algorithm error-corrected the raw reads and collapsed the reads into unique sequences, merging closely related sequences to remove PCR and sequencing errors. To assign V, D and J gene segments, CDR3 sequences were aligned to IMGT reference sequences. For a sequence to be retained, a match of at least six nucleotides to both a V gene segment and a J gene segment was required. A rearrangement was called productive if the CDR3 had no stop codons and remained in frame with V and J, and every other rearrangement was called non-productive. CDR3 was defined according to IMGT convention as the region running from the second conserved V-encoded cysteine to the conserved J-encoded phenylalanine. Sequences without an unambiguous match to a single V gene segment were excluded from the earlier analysis of 500 to 700 of the donors. In an earlier analysis of approximately 560 of the donors, a V segment was called functional when productive rearrangements were above 56.7%, and segregating when the standard deviation between donors exceeded 5%. A statistical classification framework was built to diagnose cytomegalovirus status from the catalog of TCR beta chain sequences. V and J gene assignment, in a later analysis, came from comparing TCR nucleotide sequences with IMGT/GENE-DB human TR gene sequences. Using the TCRdist pipeline, a later analysis assigned CDR3 sequences along with most-parsimonious VDJ recombination scenarios. In a later analysis, every TCR beta chain was defined by the combination of its CDR3 amino acid sequence and its V-gene family, and reads without a unique V-gene family were dropped. In a later analysis, some 600 highly shared, low-generation-probability nucleotide sequences were removed to address suspected cross-contamination and a sequencing artifact. For each public chain, a later analysis derived a clonal expansion index from normalized ranks of inferred template counts within each repertoire. A later analysis computed generation probabilities with a VDJ recombination model fitted to out-of-frame rearrangements, and checked the results against IGoR. A later analysis scored TCR-TCR, TCR-HLA and TCR-CMV co-occurrence with hypergeometric tests, applying a repertoire-size bias correction to TCR pairs. False discovery rates were estimated in a later analysis by permuting HLA or CMV assignments 20 times. In a later analysis, co-occurring TCRs were grouped using DBSCAN, with TCRdist sequence similarity added in when clustering inside HLA-allele-positive subsets. For co-occurrence clustering, repertoires with fewer than 30,000 or more than 120,000 public chains were excluded, along with five repertoires with anomalous nucleotide sharing. TCRdb provides this immuneACCESS table in a form limited to in-frame rearrangements. Some clones are lacking; in checked studies, under half of them reflect an unresolved V gene, and why the rest are absent is not known. Clonal size and the V and J genes are those of that table, whereas D and trimming came from the DNA. Counted in this sample were around 150,000 clones; roughly 71% of them appeared once. Roughly 7% of the sample lies in the top ten.

The chain couples TRBV5-1 to TRBJ2-3; the junction holds 8 bases that match TRBD2. The sample taken for sequencing was PBMCs. The sequence was obtained from a male donor in good health and CMV-seropositive. The bases read TGCGCCAGCAGCTTGGAGACTAGCGGCACAGATACGCAGTATTTT. Its protein is CASSLETSGTDTQYF.